This entry lists 16 T cell receptor beta chains sequenced from one sample in a study of breast tumors, draining lymph nodes, adjacent tissues. MiXCR was run by TCRdb on the multiplex PCR reads, yielding one entry per CDR3 protein. The sample records over 200,000 distinct CDR3 sequences, about a third being singletons. The lymph nodes were axillary draining lymph nodes from breast cancer patients. Source material: axillary lymph node tissue. These receptors all stem from a female donor with breast cancer. Some clones in this sample may be carry-over from other donors' samples.

A remark on this clonotype: An end of the junction does not agree with germline; a read error may underlie this. The chain carries TRBV30 and TRBJ1-1; TRBD1 is a possible D gene (6 bases). Germline-derived CDR1 and CDR2 are GTSNPN and SVGIG (reference sequence). This CDR3 is built from 13 residues. Written as DNA, the CDR3 is TGTGCCTGGAATACCAGGGGAAACACTGAAGCTTGCTTT. Protein sequence: CAWNTRGNTEACF.

Concerning this clonotype: The junction does not match germline at one end; this may be a read error. The chain carries TRBV20-1 and TRBJ2-7, with D tentatively TRBD1 (7 bases). This CDR3 is 11 amino acids long. Germline V CDR1 and CDR2: DFQATT, SNEGSKA (reference sequence). The CDR3: CSARGAQEQSF. DNA for the CDR3: TGCAGTGCCAGGGGGGCTCAAGAGCAGTCCTTC.

The table lists this clonotype with many counts. The gene calls are TRBV4-2 and TRBJ2-1, with 7 bases lining up with TRBD2. The CDR3 is made up of 14 amino acids. Germline CDR1 and CDR2: LGHNA and YNFKEQ. With 2 bases clipped from V and 12 bases from J, the junction kept 10 bases outside the gene matches. CDR3 residues: CASSQQKRGEGQFF. DNA of the CDR3: TGTGCCAGCAGCCAACAGAAGCGGGGTGAGGGGCAGTTCTTC.

This clonotype has ten or more counts. The chain carries TRBV3-1 and TRBJ1-1; D unresolved. V dropped 0 bases and J dropped 1 base, with 6 bases sitting between them. This CDR3 contains 14 residues. Per the germline V gene, CDR1 is LGHDT and CDR2 is YNNKEL (reference sequence). CDR3 in DNA: TGTGCCAGCAGCCAAGATCAGCCGAACACTGAAGCTTTCTTT. Amino acid sequence: CASSQDQPNTEAFF. Supplemented by reference TRBV3-1 and TRBJ1-1, the full variable domain reads DTAVSQTPKYLVTQMGNDKSIKCEQNLGHDTMYWYKQDSKKFLKIMFSYNNKELIINETVPNRFSPKSPDKAHLNLHINSLELGDSAVYFCASSQDQPNTEAFFGQGTRLTVV.

This clonotype was recorded at least ten times. This sequence joins TRBV12-3 or TRBV12-4 and TRBJ2-2; TRBD2 matches 11 bases. The CDR3 covers 21 residues. Unmatched junction bases numbered 24, after V lost 8 bases and J lost 4 bases. The CDR3: CASPFTPTDGTSGSPTGELFF. The CDR3 nucleotides are TGTGCCAGCCCCTTTACGCCAACGGACGGAACTAGCGGGAGCCCCACCGGGGAGCTGTTTTTT.

In this sample, this clonotype turned up many times. This rearrangement joins TRBV12-3 or TRBV12-4 to TRBJ1-2; TRBD1 might be the D (5 bases). V was trimmed by 3 bases and J by 4 bases, leaving 15 bases between them. The CDR3 is 15 amino acids. The CDR3 nucleotides read TGTGCCAGCAGTTTGCGACAGAGCGACCTCTATGGCTACACCTTC. It codes for CASSLRQSDLYGYTF.

This clonotype appeared a few times. A much larger clonotype is one base distant, so this may be a read error. The CDR3 does not close with the conserved phenylalanine or tryptophan, likely indicating a read error. CDR3 coding DNA: TGTGCCAGTAGTATGGGGGGGGGGTCCTACAATGAGCAGTTCCTC. The encoded protein is CASSMGGGSYNEQFL. The V and J genes are TRBV19 and TRBJ2-1; 7 nucleotides match TRBD2. The CDR3 contains 15 residues. V lost 3 bases, J lost 1 base, and 3 bases stayed unmatched. CDR1 and CDR2 (germline): LNHDA, SQIVND (reference sequence).

The chain has TRBV7-9 and TRBJ1-2; D unresolved. Germline V gene lookup returns CDR1 SEHNR and CDR2 FQNEAQ (reference sequence). The CDR3 has 14 amino acids. The V end was cut by 1 base, the J end by 1 base, with 7 bases between. CDR3 in DNA: TGTGCCAGCAGCTTAGGTAACAGTAACTATGGCTACACCTTC. It yields the protein CASSLGNSNYGYTF. The whole variable domain, remainder taken from reference TRBV7-9 and TRBJ1-2, is DTGVSQNPRHKITKRGQNVTFRCDPISEHNRLYWYRQTLGQGPEFLTYFQNEAQLEKSRLLSDRFSAERPKGSFSTLEIQRTEQGDSAMYLCASSLGNSNYGYTFGSGTRLTVV.

The chain has TRBV7-8 and TRBJ2-5; D unclear. Germline assignment: CDR1 SGHVS and CDR2 FQNEAQ. The CDR3 spans 13 residues. The V and J ends lost 1 base and 9 bases respectively, with 12 bases between them. The CDR3 DNA reads TGTGCCAGCAGCTTAGAGGGAAATCAGCCCCAGTACTTC. Translated, it gives CASSLEGNQPQYF.

The rearrangement uses TRBV19 and TRBJ2-1; 13 nucleotides line up with TRBD2. V was pared by 5 bases and J by 5 bases, with 3 bases of the junction left unmatched. Germline V gene data show CDR1 as LNHDA and CDR2 as SQIVND (reference sequence). The CDR3 has 15 residues. CDR3 in amino acids: CASSPGTSGDNEQFF. As DNA, the CDR3 is TGTGCCAGTAGTCCTGGGACTAGCGGGGACAATGAGCAGTTCTTC.

This clonotype has a count of ten or more. This clone may be a read error of a much larger clone one base away. V gene TRBV9 combines with J gene TRBJ1-4; D remains unclear. CDR1 is SGDLS and CDR2 is YYNGEE in the germline V gene. There are 15 residues in the CDR3. CDR3: CASSVKASRGEKPFF. Written as DNA, the CDR3 is TGTGCCAGCAGCGTAAAGGCCAGTCGGGGTGAAAAACCGTTTTTT. The complete variable domain, with remaining parts taken from reference TRBV9 and TRBJ1-4, reads DSGVTQTPKHLITATGQRVTLRCSPRSGDLSVYWYQQSLDQGLQFLIQYYNGEERAKGNILERFSAQQFPDLHSELNLSSLELGDSALYFCASSVKASRGEKPFFGSGTQLSVL.

This clonotype showed up many times. Here the CDR3 reads CASSHLAGGELFF. Here the CDR3 DNA reads TGTGCCAGTAGTCACCTAGCGGGAGGGGAGCTGTTTTTT. The rearrangement links TRBV19 to TRBJ2-2, with 9 bases identical to TRBD2. With 5 bases clipped from V and 8 bases from J, the junction kept 3 bases outside the gene matches. CDR1 LNHDA and CDR2 SQIVND come from the germline V gene (reference sequence). The CDR3 spans 13 residues.

There are a few counts of this clonotype. This clone may be a read error of a much larger clone one base away. The conserved phenylalanine or tryptophan normally closing the CDR3 is absent here, so this likely arose from a read error. J is TRBJ2-1 and V is TRBV9; the match to TRBD1 covers 11 bases. This CDR3 contains 13 residues. Germline V gives CDR1 SGDLS, CDR2 YYNGEE. V was clipped by 4 bases and J by 9 bases; unmatched bases: 3. CDR3 nucleotide sequence: TGTGCCAGCAGCCGGACAGGGGGCGCTGAGCAGTTCTCC. Residues: CASSRTGGAEQFS.

In this sample, this clonotype turned up many times. The J gene is TRBJ2-1, the V gene TRBV20-1; D is ambiguous. Germline loops: CDR1 DFQATT, CDR2 SNEGSKA (reference sequence). The V end lost 3 bases, the J end lost 4 bases, and 13 bases lay between the germline ends. CDR3 size: 14 residues. The CDR3, as DNA: TGCAGTGCTAGCGGGCAGCCTAATTACAATGAGCAGTTCTTC. Protein sequence: CSASGQPNYNEQFF.

This clonotype was recorded many times. Just one base apart from a much larger clone, this may be a read error. The gene calls are TRBV6-5 and TRBJ2-3; D not certain. Trimming shortened V by 6 bases and J by 2 bases, and 3 bases separated the two germline ends. There are 11 residues in the CDR3. Germline-derived CDR1 and CDR2 are MNHEY and SVGAGI. The CDR3 DNA reads as TGTGCCAGCAGAATCACAGATACGCAGTATTTT. Translating it yields CASRITDTQYF.

This clonotype was counted ten times or more. V is TRBV12-3 or TRBV12-4 and J is TRBJ2-1; D unresolved. V was pared by 8 bases and J by 0 bases, with 2 bases between. This CDR3 is 11 amino acids long. CDR3 sequence: CASGSYNEQFF. DNA for the CDR3: TGTGCCAGCGGCTCCTACAATGAGCAGTTCTTC.